This T cell receptor (beta chain) was found in a study of beta chain features in type 1 diabetes. Whole-study context: Taken together, all samples contributed 90 million to 140 million examined sorted cells.

This clone was picked up a small number of times. No antigen is known for it. Study outcomes and limitations: TCRB CDR3s were moderately but significantly shorter in Type 1 diabetes patients in all four CD4+ subsets. At VDJ recombination sites, type 1 diabetes patients had fewer insertions and more deleted nucleotides.

Germline CDR1 and CDR2: SGHTA and FQGTGA. The CDR3 has 16 amino acids. Unmatched junction bases numbered 4, after V lost 1 base and J lost 2 bases. Every bit of the isolated RNA underwent reverse transcription, so sequencing read expressed TCRB transcripts. Measured with immunoSEQ multiplex PCR; TCRdb has only the in-frame clones, and not every one. This repertoire shows some 140,000 clones, around 8.7% found once; its top ten account for approximately 0.68%. Sorting of CD4+ naive, central memory, regulatory and stem cell-like memory cells was performed via CD45RO/CCR7/CD25/CD127/CD95/CD27. The gene calls are TRBV7-3 and TRBJ2-2; 7 nucleotides line up with TRBD2. Sequencing input: central memory CD4+ T cells from blood. This clonotype was sampled from a man between 18 and 29 years old in good health. The CDR3 here is CASSLSLAANTGELFF. The CDR3 DNA reads as TGTGCCAGCAGCTTAAGTCTAGCGGCCAACACCGGGGAGCTGTTTTTT.